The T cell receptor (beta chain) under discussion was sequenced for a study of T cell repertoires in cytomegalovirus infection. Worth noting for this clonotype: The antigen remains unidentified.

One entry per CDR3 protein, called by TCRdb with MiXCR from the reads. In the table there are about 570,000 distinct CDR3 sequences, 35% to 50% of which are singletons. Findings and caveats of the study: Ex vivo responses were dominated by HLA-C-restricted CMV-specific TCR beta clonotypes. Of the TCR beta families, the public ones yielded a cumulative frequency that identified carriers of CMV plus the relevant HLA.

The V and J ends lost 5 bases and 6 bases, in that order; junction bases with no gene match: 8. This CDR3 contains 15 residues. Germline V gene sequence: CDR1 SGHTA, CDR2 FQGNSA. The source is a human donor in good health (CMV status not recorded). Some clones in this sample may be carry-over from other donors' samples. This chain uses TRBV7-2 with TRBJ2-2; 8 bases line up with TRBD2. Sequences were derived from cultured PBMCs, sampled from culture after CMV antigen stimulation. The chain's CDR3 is CASSRQREWSGELFF. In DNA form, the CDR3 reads TGTGCCAGCAGCAGACAGCGGGAGTGGTCCGGGGAGCTGTTTTTT. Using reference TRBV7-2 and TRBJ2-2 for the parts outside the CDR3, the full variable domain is GAGVSQSPSNKVTEKGKDVELRCDPISGHTALYWYRQSLGQGLEFLIYFQGNSAPDKSGLPSDRFSAERTGGSVSTLTIQRTQQEDSAVYLCASSRQREWSGELFFGEGSRLTVL.